This T cell receptor beta chain emerged from a study of blood T cell repertoires in COVID-19. In the original analysis: Scientists estimated how many nucleated cells there were by amplifying reference gene primers. TCRdb's table, derived via immunoSEQ multiplex PCR, lists solely in-frame clones and lacks some. The DNA was the basis for D and trimming; V, J and clone size are from that table. The profile shows some 250,000 clones, over 75% of them singletons. All enrollees were roughly 18 to 89 years old and from 20 to 30 US areas. With 3 bases clipped from V and 2 bases from J, the junction kept 6 bases outside the gene matches. Germline CDR1 KGHSH, CDR2 LQKENI. This CDR3 comprises 15 residues.

Sequenced input: PBMCs or T cells enriched from blood (not recorded which). The TCR was taken from a man between 18 and 35 years old who had recovered from COVID-19. This sequence joins TRBV18 and TRBJ2-5; 7 nucleotides align to TRBD2. The CDR3 DNA sequence: TGTGCCAGCTCACCGGGAGGGGTCGGACAAGAGACCCAGTACTTC. Translation: CASSPGGVGQETQYF.